One and the same sample provided the 13 T cell receptor beta chains below, sequenced in a study of CD8+ T cells in alopecia areata. Sequencing relied on a cDNA template that was reverse transcribed from extracted RNA. TCRdb's table, derived via immunoSEQ multiplex PCR, lists solely in-frame clones and lacks some. Found here are roughly 2,000 clones, no singletons; the ten largest cover roughly 44%. A sort of pooled cutaneous lymph node cells used CD4, CD8alpha, NKG2D, NKG2ACE and other stains. Source material: CD8+ T cells sorted from a lymph node. These receptors were collected from a C3H/HeJ mouse with alopecia areata. Mice of this strain are of MHC haplotype H2-k.

This clone has a count of ten or more. Gene labels here are mouse ones. The CDR3 goes on 4 residues after the read ends, and that part is filled in from the germline J gene. The rearrangement uses TRBV1 and TRBJ2-4; 10 nucleotides align to TRBD2. Per the germline V gene, CDR1 is NSQYPW and CDR2 is LRSPGD (reference sequence). The CDR3 loop spans 15 amino acids. The CDR3 loop is CTCSGPGLGKNTLYF. CDR3 DNA, as far as it was read: TGCACCTGCAGTGGACCGGGACTGGGGAAAAAC.

Worth noting for this clone: Gene names and germline match the mouse. The CDR3 is cut off 4 residues early in the read; its end comes from the germline J gene. The chain joins TRBV12-1 to TRBJ2-1; 9 bases agree with TRBD2. This CDR3 spans 15 amino acids. The V gene end was trimmed by 2 bases and the J gene end by 1 base; junction bases not matched to a gene: 2. CDR1 is SGHSN, CDR2 HYEKVE, per germline. The chain's CDR3 is CASSPDWGNYAEQFF. CDR3 bases read: TGTGCCAGCTCTCCCGACTGGGGGAACTATGCT.

This clone was counted many times. Gene names refer to mouse genes. The CDR3 is cut off 4 residues early in the read; its end comes from the germline J gene. The genes are TRBV19 and TRBJ2-3; 7 positions agree with TRBD1. This CDR3 comprises 15 residues. V trimming: 4 bases; J trimming: 1 base; junction bases outside the gene matches: 6. Looked up from germline, CDR1 is FNHDT and CDR2 is SITEND (reference sequence). The CDR3 bases that were read are TGTGCCAGCAGTCACAGGGGAGGGGGTGCAGAA. Encoded protein: CASSHRGGGAE. The complete CDR3 protein is CASSHRGGGAETLYF.

This clone has only a few counts. The germline and genes are mouse ones. The read gets to within 4 residues of the CDR3 end, and the germline J gene fills in the rest. This chain connects TRBV19 to TRBJ2-1; D perhaps matches TRBD2 (7 bases). Deletions cut 2 bases from V and 3 bases from J, with 9 bases between. This CDR3 has 14 residues. The germline CDR1 and CDR2 sequences are FNHDT and SITEND (reference sequence). The sequenced CDR3 bases are TGTGCCAGCAGTATTCTGGGGGCCTATGCT. It yields the protein CASSILGAYA. The entire CDR3 sequence reads CASSILGAYAEQFF.

Concerning this clone: Each gene name is a mouse one. The sequenced fragment ends 3 residues before the CDR3 boundary, so the rest is inferred from the germline J gene. The V and J genes are TRBV19 and TRBJ1-6, with a tentative D call TRBD1 (5 bases). TRBJ1-6 belongs to the ORF category, with a function that is uncertain. The CDR3 is made up of 14 amino acids. In germline, CDR1 is FNHDT, CDR2 SITEND (reference sequence). With 5 bases removed from V and 4 bases from J, the gap between germline ends came to 10 bases. Incomplete CDR3 DNA: TGTGCCAGCAGCCCCGACAGATATAATTCGCCC. Translation gives CASSPDRYNSP. The entire CDR3 protein reads CASSPDRYNSPLYF.

This clone was observed at least ten times. Gene names are mouse gene names. The missing CDR3 end, 4 residues past where the read stops, is filled in from the germline J gene. The gene calls are TRBV14 and TRBJ1-1; TRBD1 agrees at 9 bases. J was trimmed by 4 bases and V by 4 bases; bases with no gene match: 8. Germline lookup yields CDR1 SGHDT and CDR2 FRDEAV. This CDR3 region has 15 residues. The CDR3 reads CASSPGQGEITEVFF. The DNA read from the CDR3 is TGTGCCAGCAGTCCGGGACAGGGAGAAATCACA.

This clone has more than one count but fewer than ten. Here the gene names and germline are mouse. The sequenced fragment ends 4 residues before the CDR3 boundary, so the rest is inferred from the germline J gene. J is TRBJ2-1 and V is TRBV5, with TRBD2 identical over 11 bases. Trimming at V came to 4 bases and at J to 1 base, leaving 0 bases not matched to a gene. The CDR3 has 15 amino acids. Germline V gene data show CDR1 as LGHNA and CDR2 as YNLKQL (reference sequence). CDR3 DNA, as far as it was read: TGTGCCAGCAGCCGGGACTGGGGGAACTATGCT. This encodes CASSRDWGNYA. The CDR3, in full, reads CASSRDWGNYAEQFF.

This clone was found many times. Germline and genes here are mouse. The read terminates 4 residues ahead of where the CDR3 ends, so the germline J gene completes it. The chain recombines TRBV1 with TRBJ2-1, with D possibly called TRBD1 or TRBD2 (6 bases each). Between the trimmed V and J ends, which lost 1 base and 6 bases, there was a span of 10 bases. CDR1 NSQYPW and CDR2 LRSPGD come from the germline V gene (reference sequence). The length of the CDR3 is 14 residues. The CDR3 bases that were read are TGCACCTGCAGTGCAGGGGGGCGCGCTGCT. Protein product: CTCSAGGRAA. The full-length CDR3 reads as CTCSAGGRAAEQFF.

By share, this clone counts as medium-sized. The gene symbols are mouse symbols. From the germline J gene comes the end of the CDR3, since the read stops 4 residues before it. The J gene is TRBJ2-7, the V gene TRBV1; possibly TRBD2 for D (7 bases). The germline V gene encodes CDR1 NSQYPW and CDR2 LRSPGD (reference sequence). CDR3 length equals 15 residues. Trimming left V 2 bases short and J 0 bases short, with 11 bases between. CDR3: CTCSAPRGASYEQYF. Incomplete CDR3 DNA: TGCACCTGCAGTGCACCCCGGGGGGCCTCCTAT.

This clone was counted between two and nine times. All gene names here are mouse names. The CDR3 end is not reached by the read, which stops 4 residues before it; the germline J gene fills it in. This rearrangement joins TRBV14 to TRBJ2-2, with D perhaps matching TRBD1 (6 bases). Per germline, CDR1 SGHDT and CDR2 FRDEAV. The CDR3 length is 14 residues. The CDR3 protein is CASSLQGRGGQLYF. The part of the CDR3 DNA that was read is TGTGCCAGCAGTCTACAGGGTCGCGGCGGG.

This clone has ten or more counts. Genes and germline are mouse. The CDR3 end lies 4 residues beyond the end of the read and is filled in from the germline J gene. The genes are TRBV17 and TRBJ1-1; D possibly corresponds to TRBD1 (6 bases). Per the germline V gene, CDR1 is MNHDT and CDR2 is YYDKIL. This CDR3 spans 14 amino acids. Trimming cost V 5 bases and J 0 bases, with 10 bases left between them. CDR3 DNA (partial): TGTGCTAGCAGTCCCGGGACAACAAACACA. Protein: CASSPGTTNT. The complete CDR3 sequence is CASSPGTTNTEVFF.

As regards this clone: Any gene name here is a mouse gene name. The read terminates 4 residues ahead of where the CDR3 ends, so the germline J gene completes it. This chain joins TRBV19 and TRBJ2-2; 7 nucleotides agree with TRBD1. This CDR3 has 15 amino acids. Germline loops: CDR1 FNHDT, CDR2 SITEND (reference sequence). V trimming: 4 bases; J trimming: 3 bases; junction bases outside the gene matches: 6. CDR3 DNA, as far as it was read: TGTGCCAGCAGTGTGACAGGGAAGGACACCGGG. Its protein is CASSVTGKDTG. The entire CDR3 protein is CASSVTGKDTGQLYF.

This clone has a handful of counts. The gene names given are mouse names. The read is 4 residues too short to cover the CDR3 end, so that end is filled in from the germline J gene. The V gene is TRBV13-1, the J gene TRBJ2-5, with D unresolved. V was shortened by 3 bases and J by 2 bases, with 7 bases between the two germline ends. The CDR3 contains 13 residues. In germline, CDR1 is NSHNY, CDR2 SYGAGN. CDR3: CASSAEIQDTQYF. CDR3 DNA (partial): TGTGCCAGCAGTGCAGAAATCCAAGAC.